This entry lists 5 T cell receptor delta chains sequenced from one sample in a study of gamma-delta T cells after stem cell transplantation. TCRdb reanalyzed the RT-PCR reads using CATT. The sample yields more than 3,000 delta-chain clones, around 1.8% seen once. The sample consisted of gamma-delta T cells. All receptors derive from a human donor. It is not recorded whose cells these are; they may come from a transplant donor.

This clone appeared a few times. The likely explanation is a read error, given a far larger clone one base away. Distinct nucleotide sequences in the sample also encode this CDR3. The genes are TRDV2 and TRDJ2; TRDD3 matches at 8 bases. Germline lookup yields CDR1 GEAIGNYY and CDR2 EKD. The CDR3 consists of 19 residues. CDR3 bases: TGTGCATGTGACACCGTACTCTGGGGGACCGAAAACAGGACAGCACAACTCTTCTTT. Amino acids: CACDTVLWGTENRTAQLFF.

In its sample, this clone was seen a few times. Translating this DNA gives a protein that differs at residue 8 from the TCRdb one, which belongs to a much larger clone; a read error is likely, and the protein shown is this translation. The CDR3 region is CACDGLGNLLNTDKLIF. The CDR3 DNA reads TGTGCCTGTGACGGACTGGGGAACCTTCTTAACACCGATAAACTCATCTTT. This chain joins TRDV2 and TRDJ1; 7 bases fit TRDD3. Germline V gene lookup returns CDR1 GEAIGNYY and CDR2 EKD. This CDR3 region has 17 residues. V was pared by 3 bases and J by 0 bases, with 12 bases of the junction left unmatched.

The sample holds a few counts of this clone. TCRdb shows a much larger clone's protein in place of this DNA's translation, and the two differ at residue 5, likely through a read error; the protein shown is translated from the DNA. This chain uses TRDV2 with TRDJ1; TRDD3 aligns across 9 bases. Germline CDR1 reads GEAIGNYY; CDR2 reads EKD. This CDR3 is built from 14 residues. The V and J ends lost 1 base and 3 bases, in that order; junction bases with no gene match: 2. This CDR3 reads CACDTLGESDKLIF. The CDR3 nucleotides are TGTGCCTGTGACACACTGGGGGAGTCCGATAAACTCATCTTT.

The table lists this clone with many counts. A far larger clone is only one base removed, so a read error is likely. The chain joins TRDV2 to TRDJ1; tentative D call: TRDD3 (5 bases). Between the trimmed V and J ends, which lost 2 bases and 0 bases, there was a span of 12 bases. CDR3 length: 15 residues. The germline CDR1 and CDR2 sequences are GEAIGNYY and EKD. The CDR3 reads CACDKVGTYTDKLIF. Written as DNA, the CDR3 is TGTGCCTGTGACAAAGTGGGGACGTACACCGATAAACTCATCTTT.

A word on this clone: For this DNA, TCRdb reports the protein of a much larger clone, which diverges at residue 6, most likely from a read error; the protein presented here is translated directly from the DNA. The rearrangement joins TRDV2 to TRDJ1; 10 bases fit TRDD3. CDR1 GEAIGNYY and CDR2 EKD come from the germline V gene. The CDR3 has 19 residues. The V gene end was trimmed by 1 base and the J gene end by 0 bases; junction bases not matched to a gene: 13. This CDR3 reads CACDTILGDPFPYTDKLIF. The CDR3 nucleotides read TGTGCCTGTGACACGATACTGGGGGATCCGTTCCCGTACACCGATAAACTCATCTTT.